The 5 T cell receptor beta chains presented below share a single source sample, sequenced in a study of cytomegalovirus exposure and HLA in healthy donors. The repertoire was sequenced with immunoSEQ multiplex PCR; TCRdb's copy has only in-frame clones and lacks some. This table holds some 130,000 clones, approximately 84% found once. Sequencing was done on a sample of PBMCs. These receptors were collected from a man aged 25-45 years in good health and CMV-seropositive.

The CDR3 here is CASSFGVTDTQYF. CDR3 nucleotides: TGTGCCAGCAGTTTCGGGGTTACCGATACGCAGTATTTT. V gene TRBV27 combines with J gene TRBJ2-3, with D tentatively TRBD2 (5 bases). CDR1 MNHEY and CDR2 SMNVEV come from the germline V gene (reference sequence). Trimming stripped 3 bases from V and 6 bases from J, with 10 bases between. This CDR3 is 13 amino acids long.

This chain links TRBV18 with TRBJ2-1; TRBD2 aligns across 9 bases. Unmatched junction bases numbered 5, after V lost 1 base and J lost 10 bases. This CDR3 has 14 amino acids. Per germline, CDR1 KGHSH and CDR2 LQKENI. The DNA for the CDR3 is TGTGCCAGCTCACCACAGCTAGCGGGAAACGAGCAGTTCTTC. Translated, it gives CASSPQLAGNEQFF.

The DNA for the CDR3 is TGCGCCAGCAGCCCGACAGGGCGCACTGAAGCTTTCTTT. This sequence encodes CASSPTGRTEAFF. V and J are TRBV4-3 and TRBJ1-1, with 7 bases lining up with TRBD1. The CDR3 sequence is 13 residues long. Trimming removed 4 bases from V and 4 bases from J; junction bases left unmatched: 3. Germline assignment: CDR1 LGHNA and CDR2 YSLEER.

This sequence joins TRBV25-1 and TRBJ2-1; 11 nucleotides line up with TRBD1. CDR1 and CDR2 (germline): MGHDK, SYGVNS. J gave up 5 bases and V 6 bases, and 6 bases lay outside the gene matches. The CDR3 is 15 amino acids. The CDR3 nucleotides are TGTGCCAGCAGGACGGACAGGGGGCTTCACAATGAGCAGTTCTTC. Translation: CASRTDRGLHNEQFF.

CDR3 nucleotides: TGCGCCAGTAACAGGGGGCGCGAGGATACGCAGTATTTT. Its translation is CASNRGREDTQYF. The chain joins TRBV4-1 to TRBJ2-3; TRBD1 aligns across 9 bases. Germline loops: CDR1 MGHRA, CDR2 YSYEKL. V lost 9 bases to trimming and J lost 6 bases; unmatched junction nucleotides: 7. The CDR3 has 13 residues.